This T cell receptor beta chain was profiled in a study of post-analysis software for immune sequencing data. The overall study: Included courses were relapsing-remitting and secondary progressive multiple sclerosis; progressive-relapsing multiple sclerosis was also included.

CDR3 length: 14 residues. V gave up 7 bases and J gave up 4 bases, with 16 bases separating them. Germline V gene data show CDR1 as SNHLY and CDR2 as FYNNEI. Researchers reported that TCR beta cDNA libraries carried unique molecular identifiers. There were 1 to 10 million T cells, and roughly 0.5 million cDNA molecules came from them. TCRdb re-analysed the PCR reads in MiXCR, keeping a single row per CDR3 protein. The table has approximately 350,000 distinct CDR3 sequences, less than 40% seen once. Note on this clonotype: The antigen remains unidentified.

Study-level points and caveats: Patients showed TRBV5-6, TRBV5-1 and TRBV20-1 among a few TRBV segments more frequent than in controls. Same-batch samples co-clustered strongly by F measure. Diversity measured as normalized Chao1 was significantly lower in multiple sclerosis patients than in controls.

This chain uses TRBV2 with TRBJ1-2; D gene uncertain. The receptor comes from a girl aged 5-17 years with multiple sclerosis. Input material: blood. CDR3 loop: CASKRGFLGYGYTF. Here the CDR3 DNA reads TGTGCCAGCAAGCGGGGATTTCTAGGCTATGGCTACACCTTC. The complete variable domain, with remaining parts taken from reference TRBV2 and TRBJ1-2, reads EPEVTQTPSHQVTQMGQEVILRCVPISNHLYFYWYRQILGQKVEFLVSFYNNEISEKSEIFDDQFSVERPDGSNFTLKIRSTKLEDSAMYFCASKRGFLGYGYTFGSGTRLTVV.